Below, 32 T cell receptor beta chains from the same sample are listed, as sequenced in a study of blood T cell repertoires in COVID-19. Clones were read by immunoSEQ multiplex PCR, and TCRdb kept only the in-frame ones, dropping some. This sample has roughly 68,000 clones, with about 85% found just once. Sequenced input: peripheral blood. These receptors were collected from a woman aged 50 to 60 with COVID-19, enrolled during active disease.

V and J are TRBV24-1 and TRBJ1-4, with a weak D call TRBD1 (6 bases). Germline-derived CDR1 and CDR2 are KGHDR and SFDVKD. The ends were cut back, 2 bases at V and 5 bases at J, with 20 bases in the middle. There are 18 residues in the CDR3. CDR3 sequence: CATSDSSPFDRMNEKLFF. CDR3 bases: TGTGCCACCAGTGATTCCTCACCGTTTGACAGGATGAATGAAAAACTGTTTTTT.

V is TRBV19 and J is TRBJ2-7; 7 bases align to TRBD1. The CDR3 covers 14 residues. V was pared by 6 bases and J by 2 bases, with 7 bases of the junction left unmatched. CDR1 LNHDA and CDR2 SQIVND come from the germline V gene (reference sequence). The CDR3 region is CASRGTEGTYEQYF. As DNA, the CDR3 is TGTGCCAGTAGAGGGACAGAGGGAACCTACGAGCAGTACTTC.

The rearrangement joins TRBV5-6 to TRBJ2-2, with D tentatively TRBD1 (5 bases). Germline V gene lookup returns CDR1 SGHDT and CDR2 YYEEEE. The CDR3 is 15 amino acids. V was pared by 2 bases and J by 3 bases, with 11 bases between. CDR3 coding DNA: TGTGCCAGCAGCTTTCTAACCAGGGACACCGGGGAGCTGTTTTTT. This encodes CASSFLTRDTGELFF.

This sequence joins TRBV9 and TRBJ2-3; a possible D gene is TRBD1 (6 bases). V was shortened by 5 bases and J by 0 bases, with 10 bases between the two germline ends. Germline CDR1 SGDLS, CDR2 YYNGEE. The CDR3 is 14 amino acids. The CDR3 nucleotides are TGTGCCAGCAGTCAGGGGCCTAGCACAGATACGCAGTATTTT. The encoded protein is CASSQGPSTDTQYF.

The chain joins TRBV2 to TRBJ1-2; TRBD1 might be the D (6 bases). This CDR3 is built from 20 residues. Germline V gene lookup returns CDR1 SNHLY and CDR2 FYNNEI. V dropped 0 bases and J dropped 4 bases, with 27 bases sitting between them. The CDR3 loop is CASSEAERHISRQAFYGYTF. The CDR3 DNA reads TGTGCCAGCAGTGAAGCGGAAAGGCATATAAGCCGACAGGCGTTCTATGGCTACACCTTC.

CDR3 in amino acids: CASSAGLAGGPRNEQFF. For the CDR3, the DNA is TGTGCCAGCAGCGCGGGACTAGCGGGAGGGCCCCGCAATGAGCAGTTCTTC. The rearrangement uses TRBV9 and TRBJ2-1; TRBD2 matches at 16 bases. The germline CDR1 and CDR2 sequences are SGDLS and YYNGEE. CDR3 length: 17 amino acids. The J segment lost 6 bases and the V segment lost 3 bases, leaving 6 bases of the junction unmatched.

This clone was seen more than once but under ten times. The chain has TRBV6-5 and TRBJ1-2; D gene unclear. CDR1 and CDR2 (germline): MNHEY, SVGAGI. The V end was cut by 2 bases, the J end by 3 bases, with 7 bases between. The length of the CDR3 is 13 residues. The CDR3: CASSYSGYYGYTF. In DNA, the CDR3 is TGTGCCAGCAGTTACAGCGGCTACTATGGCTACACCTTC.

The V and J genes are TRBV5-1 and TRBJ2-3; 9 bases fit TRBD2. With V trimmed by 7 bases and J by 3 bases, 9 bases remained unmatched. This CDR3 contains 15 residues. CDR1 is SGHRS, CDR2 YFSETQ, per germline. The CDR3 here is CASGLSGRRTDTQYF. The CDR3 DNA is TGCGCCAGCGGTTTGAGCGGGAGGAGGACAGATACGCAGTATTTT.

The chain recombines TRBV7-8 with TRBJ1-2, with TRBD1 identical over 7 bases. The V gene's germline CDR1 is SGHVS and CDR2 FQNEAQ. CDR3 length: 15 residues. The J segment lost 7 bases and the V segment lost 3 bases, leaving 11 bases of the junction unmatched. CDR3 bases: TGTGCCAGCAGCTTGGACAGGCAGGGAAGGGGTGGCTACACCTTC. As protein: CASSLDRQGRGGYTF. Full variable domain (rest looked up from reference TRBV7-8 and TRBJ1-2): GAGVSQSPRYKVAKRGQDVALRCDPISGHVSLFWYQQALGQGPEFLTYFQNEAQLDKSGLPSDRFFAERPEGSVSTLKIQRTQQEDSAVYLCASSLDRQGRGGYTFGSGTRLTVV.

The V call is TRBV5-4, the J call TRBJ2-1; 10 bases fit TRBD2. V shed 10 bases and J 6 bases; nucleotides not matched to a gene: 10. The CDR3 consists of 14 residues. Germline V gene data show CDR1 as SGHNT and CDR2 as YYREEE (reference sequence). The CDR3 nucleotides are TGTGCCGGACAAGCGGGAGGGCCTCGCAATGAGCAGTTCTTC. Its translation: CAGQAGGPRNEQFF.

This clone was seen once. The chain recombines TRBV7-2 with TRBJ1-4; 10 bases are shared with TRBD1. J was trimmed by 7 bases and V by 5 bases; bases with no gene match: 4. Germline CDR1 reads SGHTA; CDR2 reads FQGNSA. This CDR3 region has 14 residues. CDR3 in DNA: TGTGCCAGCAGCCCGACAGGGGGCCGTGAAAAACTGTTTTTT. Protein: CASSPTGGREKLFF.

This sequence joins TRBV20-1 and TRBJ1-1; no definite D call. The CDR3 sequence is 11 residues long. V was clipped by 3 bases and J by 10 bases, with 12 bases between them. Germline CDR1 is DFQATT and CDR2 is SNEGSKA (reference sequence). The CDR3 reads CSASGPRGAFF. CDR3 in DNA: TGCAGTGCTAGTGGCCCGCGAGGAGCTTTCTTT.

The chain couples TRBV19 to TRBJ2-7; 7 nucleotides match TRBD2. With V trimmed by 4 bases and J by 5 bases, 11 bases remained unmatched. The CDR3 is made up of 15 amino acids. Germline CDR1 reads LNHDA; CDR2 reads SQIVND (reference sequence). The CDR3 bases are TGTGCCAGTAGTAGCCGACCCTCCGGGAGGAACGAGCAGTACTTC. Protein product: CASSSRPSGRNEQYF. The variable domain in full, with the rest retrieved from reference TRBV19 and TRBJ2-7, is DGGITQSPKYLFRKEGQNVTLSCEQNLNHDAMYWYRQDPGQGLRLIYYSQIVNDFQKGDIAEGYSVSREKKESFPLTVTSAQKNPTAFYLCASSSRPSGRNEQYFGPGTRLTVT.

The chain couples TRBV3-1 (or the pseudogene TRBV3-2) to TRBJ2-7; TRBD1 matches at 7 bases. Germline loops: CDR1 LGHDT, CDR2 YNNKEL (reference sequence). V was pared by 4 bases and J by 5 bases, with 8 bases of the junction left unmatched. This CDR3 has 14 amino acids. In DNA form, the CDR3 reads TGTGCCAGCAGCCTGACAGGGAGAATGGACGAGCAGTACTTC. Translation gives CASSLTGRMDEQYF.

This chain links TRBV19 with TRBJ1-5, with no clear D. V gave up 7 bases and J gave up 5 bases, with 12 bases separating them. Germline V gene sequence: CDR1 LNHDA, CDR2 SQIVND (reference sequence). The CDR3 is 13 residues long. CDR3 nucleotides: TGTGCCAGTAACCAGGTGGGCGATCAGCCCCAGCATTTT. Amino acid sequence: CASNQVGDQPQHF.

The rearrangement uses TRBV4-2 and TRBJ1-5; D unresolved. Germline values: CDR1 LGHNA, CDR2 YNFKEQ. The length of the CDR3 is 18 residues. Trimming took 0 bases from V and 9 from J, leaving 24 bases between them. The CDR3 region is CASSQDLVLNLVETPQHF. The CDR3 coding sequence is TGTGCCAGCAGCCAAGATCTGGTTCTCAATTTAGTCGAAACGCCCCAGCATTTT.

V and J are TRBV12-5 and TRBJ2-1, with D perhaps matching TRBD2 (6 bases). Per germline, CDR1 LGHNT and CDR2 FRNRAP. Trimming shortened V by 3 bases and J by 6 bases, and 12 bases separated the two germline ends. This CDR3 is 14 amino acids long. The CDR3 DNA follows: TGTGCTAGTGGTTTCCCCCCCGGGAGCAATGAGCAGTTCTTC. Translated: CASGFPPGSNEQFF.

The chain uses TRBV6-5 and TRBJ2-7; 9 bases fit TRBD2. CDR1 and CDR2 (germline): MNHEY, SVGAGI. This CDR3 spans 12 amino acids. The V and J ends lost 9 bases and 2 bases, in that order; junction bases with no gene match: 2. The CDR3 here is CASRTSAYEQYF. The CDR3, as DNA: TGTGCCAGTCGGACTAGCGCCTACGAGCAGTACTTC.

The chain employs TRBV24-1 and TRBJ2-2; a weak D match, TRBD1 (5 bases). The germline CDR1 and CDR2 sequences are KGHDR and SFDVKD. This CDR3 has 13 amino acids. Trimming removed 10 bases at V and 0 bases at J, with 8 bases between. The CDR3 sequence: CATQGANTGELFF. DNA of the CDR3: TGTGCCACGCAAGGGGCGAACACCGGGGAGCTGTTTTTT.

The gene calls are TRBV7-2 and TRBJ2-3; 9 nucleotides line up with TRBD2. This CDR3 contains 17 residues. V was pared by 6 bases and J by 4 bases, with 14 bases of the junction left unmatched. Germline CDR1 SGHTA, CDR2 FQGNSA. The CDR3 coding sequence is TGTGCCAGCAGTCCTTTTGGTTCTAGCGGGGTTCCAGATACGCAGTATTTT. Translation: CASSPFGSSGVPDTQYF.

V is TRBV11-2 and J is TRBJ2-7, with D maybe TRBD2 (5 bases). CDR3 length: 15 residues. Germline V gene sequence: CDR1 SGHAT, CDR2 FQNNGV. Trimming cost V 8 bases and J 3 bases, with 20 bases left between them. CDR3 nucleotide sequence: TGTGCCAGCCGAGGTCCGGGGAACAACCTCTACGAGCAGTACTTC. Residues: CASRGPGNNLYEQYF.

This clone appeared once. The chain couples TRBV10-3 to TRBJ2-3; D possibly corresponds to TRBD2 (5 bases). The germline CDR1 and CDR2 sequences are ENHRY and SYGVKD. The V gene lost 5 bases and the J gene lost 1 base, with 13 bases spanning the gap. There are 15 residues in the CDR3. CDR3: CAISQGGTRTDTQYF. The CDR3 DNA follows: TGTGCCATCAGTCAAGGAGGCACCCGCACAGATACGCAGTATTTT.

The chain recombines TRBV4-3 with TRBJ2-1; tentatively, D is TRBD2 (5 bases). Trimming took off 4 bases at V and 4 bases at J, with 17 bases between the two ends. Germline CDR1 and CDR2: LGHNA and YSLEER. CDR3 length: 16 amino acids. The CDR3 loop is CASSLGTGLLYNEQFF. Here the CDR3 DNA reads TGCGCCAGCAGCCTAGGTACTGGACTCTTATACAATGAGCAGTTCTTC.

The rearrangement uses TRBV5-5 and TRBJ2-1; 8 bases line up with TRBD2. The V gene end was trimmed by 4 bases and the J gene end by 3 bases; junction bases not matched to a gene: 12. In germline, CDR1 is SGHKS, CDR2 YYEKEE (reference sequence). The CDR3 contains 17 residues. The CDR3 region is CASSESRAGGDYNEQFF. In nucleotides, the CDR3 is TGTGCCAGCAGCGAGAGCCGGGCGGGAGGAGACTACAATGAGCAGTTCTTC.

The table lists this clone with a count of one. This sequence joins TRBV14 and TRBJ2-3; D remains ambiguous. Germline V CDR1 and CDR2: SGHDN, FVKESK. The CDR3 has 13 amino acids. V shed 7 bases and J shed 2 bases, with 10 bases lying between them. The CDR3: CASNSHYTDTQYF. As DNA, the CDR3 is TGTGCCAGCAACAGCCATTACACAGATACGCAGTATTTT.

A single count supports this clone. The rearrangement uses TRBV12-3 or TRBV12-4 and TRBJ2-1, with a possible D match to TRBD1 (6 bases). The CDR3 is 12 amino acids. V was trimmed by 7 bases and J by 10 bases, leaving 14 bases between them. The CDR3 loop is CASTLTGREQFF. CDR3 nucleotide sequence: TGTGCCAGCACCCTGACAGGACGCGAGCAGTTCTTC.

The CDR3 coding sequence is TGTGCCAGCAGCTTAGAACTAGCACGGCAGTATTTT. Protein sequence: CASSLELARQYF. The chain couples TRBV11-2 to TRBJ2-3, with D tentatively TRBD2 (6 bases). The CDR3 covers 12 residues. In germline, CDR1 is SGHAT, CDR2 FQNNGV. The V and J ends lost 0 bases and 11 bases respectively, with 9 bases between them. The whole variable domain, filled in from reference TRBV11-2 and TRBJ2-3, reads EAGVAQSPRYKIIEKRQSVAFWCNPISGHATLYWYQQILGQGPKLLIQFQNNGVVDDSQLPKDRFSAERLKGVDSTLKIQPAKLEDSAVYLCASSLELARQYFGPGTRLTVL.

This clone was found once. This sequence joins TRBV28 and TRBJ2-2; possible D gene TRBD1, 6 bases. V dropped 3 bases and J dropped 3 bases, with 11 bases sitting between them. This CDR3 has 15 residues. Germline assignment: CDR1 MDHEN and CDR2 SYDVKM. The CDR3 loop is CASSLRQGHTGELFF. The CDR3 nucleotides are TGTGCCAGCAGTTTGAGGCAGGGGCACACCGGGGAGCTGTTTTTT.

This clone was detected only once. V usage is TRBV15 and J usage is TRBJ2-1; tentative D call: TRBD2 (6 bases). Trimming stripped 3 bases from V and 4 bases from J, with 10 bases between. CDR1 is LNHNV, CDR2 YYDKDF, per germline (reference sequence). This CDR3 contains 14 residues. The CDR3 loop reads CATSSRDSYNEQFF. The CDR3, as DNA: TGTGCCACCAGCAGCCGGGACTCTTACAATGAGCAGTTCTTC.

The chain joins TRBV5-1 to TRBJ1-4; D remains unclear. The germline V gene has CDR1 SGHRS and CDR2 YFSETQ. The V and J ends lost 5 bases and 4 bases respectively, with 9 bases between them. There are 13 residues in the CDR3. CDR3 sequence (DNA): TGCGCCAGCAGATCCGGGGTTAATGAAAAACTGTTTTTT. Amino acid sequence: CASRSGVNEKLFF.

CDR3 region: CASSPLVGTGLGNTGELFF. CDR3 in DNA: TGTGCCAGCAGCCCCTTGGTCGGGACAGGGTTAGGGAACACCGGGGAGCTGTTTTTT. J is TRBJ2-2 and V is TRBV5-6; 9 bases match TRBD1. The germline CDR1 and CDR2 sequences are SGHDT and YYEEEE. With V trimmed by 4 bases and J by 1 base, 14 bases remained unmatched. The CDR3 contains 19 residues. Drawing the rest from reference TRBV5-6 and TRBJ2-2, the complete variable domain is DAGVTQSPTHLIKTRGQQVTLRCSPKSGHDTVSWYQQALGQGPQFIFQYYEEEERQRGNFPDRFSGHQFPNYSSELNVNALLLGDSALYLCASSPLVGTGLGNTGELFFGEGSRLTVL.

The V and J genes are TRBV7-2 and TRBJ1-3; 8 bases align to TRBD1. CDR1 and CDR2 from the germline V gene are SGHTA and FQGNSA. This CDR3 has 15 residues. The V and J ends lost 1 base and 4 bases, in that order; junction bases with no gene match: 3. The CDR3 DNA sequence: TGTGCCAGCAGCTTAGAGACAGGGGCCGGAAACACCATATATTTT. Translating it yields CASSLETGAGNTIYF. The whole variable domain, filled in from reference TRBV7-2 and TRBJ1-3, reads GAGVSQSPSNKVTEKGKDVELRCDPISGHTALYWYRQSLGQGLEFLIYFQGNSAPDKSGLPSDRFSAERTGGSVSTLTIQRTQQEDSAVYLCASSLETGAGNTIYFGEGSWLTVV.